The 14 T cell receptor beta chains below were found in one sample sequenced in a study of T cells in Graves' hyperthyroidism and ophthalmopathy. Researchers amplified the TCR beta CDR3 regions from RNA transcripts. The HTBI primer set was used in a first-round RT-PCR of the TCR CDR3. TCRdb reprocessed the multiplex PCR reads via MiXCR and lists one record per CDR3 protein. This table holds 700,000 to 850,000 distinct CDR3 sequences, 30% to 40% found once. The sequencing input was blood. The receptors shown here come from a woman aged 40 to 50 with Graves' hyperthyroidism.

At least ten counts were recorded for this clonotype. The chain joins TRBV7-2 to TRBJ1-5, with 7 bases fitting TRBD1. The CDR3 totals 16 residues. Looked up from germline, CDR1 is SGHTA and CDR2 is FQGNSA. V shed 5 bases and J 4 bases; nucleotides not matched to a gene: 11. The CDR3 nucleotides are TGTGCCAGCAGCCCTCCGACAGGGACGAAGAATCAGCCCCAGCATTTT. Protein product: CASSPPTGTKNQPQHF.

This clonotype was detected ten times or more. The chain employs TRBV20-1 and TRBJ1-3, with a weak D call TRBD1 (6 bases). CDR3 length equals 13 residues. V lost 3 bases to trimming and J lost 4 bases, with 10 bases between them. Germline CDR1 DFQATT, CDR2 SNEGSKA (reference sequence). This CDR3 is CSARGGQGNTIYF. The CDR3, as DNA: TGCAGTGCTAGGGGGGGACAAGGAAACACCATATATTTT.

The gene calls are TRBV7-9 and TRBJ1-1, with D possibly being TRBD1 (6 bases). Germline CDR1 and CDR2: SEHNR and FQNEAQ (reference sequence). This CDR3 has 16 amino acids. Trimming removed 4 bases from V and 2 bases from J, with 17 bases in between. The CDR3 protein is CASSSPGQIINTEAFF. The DNA for the CDR3 is TGTGCCAGCAGCTCGCCCGGACAGATCATAAACACTGAAGCTTTCTTT. Using reference TRBV7-9 and TRBJ1-1 for the parts outside the CDR3, the full variable domain is DTGVSQNPRHKITKRGQNVTFRCDPISEHNRLYWYRQTLGQGPEFLTYFQNEAQLEKSRLLSDRFSAERPKGSFSTLEIQRTEQGDSAMYLCASSSPGQIINTEAFFGQGTRLTVV.

Concerning this clonotype itself: A much larger clone differs by one base, so this may be a read error. The chain links TRBV7-2 to TRBJ1-4; 7 nucleotides agree with TRBD1. Looked up from germline, CDR1 is SGHTA and CDR2 is FQGNSA. The CDR3 has 13 amino acids. CDR3 bases: TGTGTCAGCAGGCAGGGGGTCAAGGAAAAACTGTTTTTT. This sequence encodes CVSRQGVKEKLFF.

The rearrangement joins TRBV15 to TRBJ2-3; possibly TRBD2 for D (6 bases). The germline CDR1 and CDR2 sequences are LNHNV and YYDKDF (reference sequence). V was clipped by 4 bases and J by 6 bases, with 8 bases between them. CDR3 size: 12 residues. The CDR3 reads CATSTGGDTQYF. The CDR3, as DNA: TGTGCCACCAGCACTGGGGGGGATACGCAGTATTTT.

The gene calls are TRBV3-1 and TRBJ2-5, with D hard to call. The CDR3 is 15 amino acids. V was shortened by 8 bases and J by 2 bases, with 18 bases between the two germline ends. Germline loops: CDR1 LGHDT, CDR2 YNNKEL (reference sequence). The CDR3 DNA reads as TGTGCCAGCTCACCAGTAGGGATATCTCAAGAGACCCAGTACTTC. Its protein is CASSPVGISQETQYF.

The rearrangement joins TRBV29-1 to TRBJ1-4; 8 bases fit TRBD1. The CDR3 loop spans 14 amino acids. CDR1 is SQVTM, CDR2 ANQGSEA, per germline. Losses at the gene ends were 4 bases for V and 7 bases for J; bases not matched to a gene: 8. The DNA of the CDR3 is TGCAGCGTTGCGGCAGGGGGCACATCTGAAAAACTGTTTTTT. Protein sequence: CSVAAGGTSEKLFF.

This chain joins TRBV5-1 and TRBJ2-5; 7 positions match TRBD1. The CDR3 loop spans 13 amino acids. Losses at the gene ends were 2 bases for V and 5 bases for J; bases not matched to a gene: 3. CDR1 is SGHRS, CDR2 YFSETQ, per germline. CDR3 nucleotides: TGCGCCAGCAGCTTCCAGGGGGAGGAGACCCAGTACTTC. It is translated as CASSFQGEETQYF. The whole variable domain, remainder taken from reference TRBV5-1 and TRBJ2-5, is KAGVTQTPRYLIKTRGQQVTLSCSPISGHRSVSWYQQTPGQGLQFLFEYFSETQRNKGNFPGRFSGRQFSNSRSEMNVSTLELGDSALYLCASSFQGEETQYFGPGTRLLVL.

The sample holds many counts of this clonotype. The rearrangement links TRBV29-1 to TRBJ1-1; the D is unclear. The V end lost 6 bases, the J end lost 4 bases, and 9 bases lay between the germline ends. Germline CDR1 reads SQVTM; CDR2 reads ANQGSEA. The CDR3 contains 11 residues. The CDR3 protein is CSVPRGTEAFF. In DNA form, the CDR3 reads TGCAGCGTCCCCCGGGGCACTGAAGCTTTCTTT.

The rearrangement uses TRBV4-3 and TRBJ1-1, with D possibly TRBD1 on 6 matching bases. Looked up from germline, CDR1 is LGHNA and CDR2 is YSLEER. Trimming took 1 base from V and 6 from J, leaving 9 bases between them. CDR3 length equals 13 residues. CDR3 sequence reads: CASSQVRGPEAFF. The CDR3 coding sequence is TGCGCCAGCAGCCAAGTCAGGGGACCTGAAGCTTTCTTT.

This clonotype was observed at least ten times. The chain uses TRBV12-3 or TRBV12-4 and TRBJ1-2; no clear D gene. V dropped 4 bases and J dropped 3 bases, with 3 bases sitting between them. This CDR3 comprises 11 residues. CDR3 nucleotides: TGTGCCAGCAGTTCGGACTATGGCTACACCTTC. It encodes CASSSDYGYTF.

The chain uses TRBV12-3 or TRBV12-4 and TRBJ1-2; TRBD1 might be the D (6 bases). V dropped 4 bases and J dropped 4 bases, with 16 bases sitting between them. CDR3 length: 15 residues. As DNA, the CDR3 is TGTGCCAGCAGTTCTCCGGGGGCTAACTCCTATGGCTACACCTTC. It codes for CASSSPGANSYGYTF.

The chain couples TRBV5-6 to TRBJ1-5; 9 bases agree with TRBD1. The CDR3 runs to 14 residues. The V segment lost 3 bases and the J segment 8 bases; nucleotides outside the gene matches: 6. Germline CDR1 SGHDT, CDR2 YYEEEE. The CDR3 here is CASSSTGGAEPQHF. The DNA of the CDR3 is TGTGCCAGCAGCTCAACAGGGGGCGCGGAGCCCCAGCATTTT. Using reference TRBV5-6 and TRBJ1-5 for the parts outside the CDR3, the full variable domain is DAGVTQSPTHLIKTRGQQVTLRCSPKSGHDTVSWYQQALGQGPQFIFQYYEEEERQRGNFPDRFSGHQFPNYSSELNVNALLLGDSALYLCASSSTGGAEPQHFGDGTRLSIL.

The chain uses TRBV4-3 and TRBJ1-2, with unresolved D. Germline V gives CDR1 LGHNA, CDR2 YSLEER. V was trimmed by 2 bases and J by 2 bases, leaving 12 bases between them. The CDR3 has 15 residues. The CDR3 sequence is CASSQTYMGNYGYTF. The DNA for the CDR3 is TGCGCCAGCAGCCAAACATACATGGGAAACTATGGCTACACCTTC.